Listed here is a single TCR beta chain. The sample is drawn from a study of regulatory T cells in long-lasting Graves disease. Through Arm-PCR of CDR3 regions and iRepertoire HTBI primers, TCR beta libraries were built. TCRdb used MiXCR to reprocess the multiplex PCR reads, holding one entry per CDR3 protein. The sample holds around 250,000 distinct CDR3 sequences, approximately 20% seen once. Time point defined: newly diagnosed GD, antithyroid drugs for less than 3 months. PBMC-derived RNA was used for the TCR library. The CDR3 length is 17 residues. The germline V gene has CDR1 SGDLS and CDR2 YYNGEE. V shed 3 bases and J shed 7 bases, with 22 bases lying between them. These records were also assigned to another study, of T cells in Graves' hyperthyroidism and ophthalmopathy.

The sample in question was peripheral blood mononuclear cells (PBMCs), obtained at new diagnosis, from a patient treated with antithyroid drugs. The rearrangement links TRBV9 to TRBJ1-4; no firm D call. This clonotype was obtained from a woman between 25 and 40 years old with Graves disease. CDR3 in DNA: TGTGCCAGCAGCGCCTCGCGAAGGAAGGAGAATACTGAAAAACTGTTTTTT. Protein product: CASSASRRKENTEKLFF. Looking up the rest from reference TRBV9 and TRBJ1-4 gives the full variable domain: DSGVTQTPKHLITATGQRVTLRCSPRSGDLSVYWYQQSLDQGLQFLIQYYNGEERAKGNILERFSAQQFPDLHSELNLSSLELGDSALYFCASSASRRKENTEKLFFGSGTQLSVL.